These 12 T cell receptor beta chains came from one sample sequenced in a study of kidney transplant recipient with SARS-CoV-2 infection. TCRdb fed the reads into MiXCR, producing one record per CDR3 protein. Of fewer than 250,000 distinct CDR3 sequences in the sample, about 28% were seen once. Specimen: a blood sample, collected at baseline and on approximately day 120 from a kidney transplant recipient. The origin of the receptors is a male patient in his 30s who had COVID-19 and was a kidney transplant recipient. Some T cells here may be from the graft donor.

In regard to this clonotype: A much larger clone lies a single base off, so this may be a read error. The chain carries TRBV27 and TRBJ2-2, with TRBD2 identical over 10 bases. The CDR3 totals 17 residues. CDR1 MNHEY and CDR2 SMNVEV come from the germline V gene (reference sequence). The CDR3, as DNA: TGTGCCAGCAGTTACCCCTCTAGCGGGAGAGGAACCGGGAAGCTGTTTTTT. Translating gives CASSYPSSGRGTGKLFF.

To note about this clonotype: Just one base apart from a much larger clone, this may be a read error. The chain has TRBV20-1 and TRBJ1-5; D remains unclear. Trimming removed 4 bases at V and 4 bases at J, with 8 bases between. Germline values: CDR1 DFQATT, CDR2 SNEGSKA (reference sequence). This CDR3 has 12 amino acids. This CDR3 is CSAIPRNQPQHF. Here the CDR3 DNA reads TGCAGTGCTATACCGCGAAATCAGCCCCAGCATTTT.

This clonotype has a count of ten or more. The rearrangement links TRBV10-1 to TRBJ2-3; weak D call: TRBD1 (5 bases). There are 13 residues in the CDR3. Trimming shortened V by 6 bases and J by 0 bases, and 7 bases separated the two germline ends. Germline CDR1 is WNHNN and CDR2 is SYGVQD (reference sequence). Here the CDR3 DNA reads TGCGCCAGCAGACAGGACAGCACAGATACGCAGTATTTT. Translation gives CASRQDSTDTQYF.

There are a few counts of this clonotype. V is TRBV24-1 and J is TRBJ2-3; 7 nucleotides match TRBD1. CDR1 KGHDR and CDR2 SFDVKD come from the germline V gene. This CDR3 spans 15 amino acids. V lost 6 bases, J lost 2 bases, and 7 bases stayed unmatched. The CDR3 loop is CATSHPGQHTDTQYF. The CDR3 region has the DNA TGTGCCACCAGTCACCCGGGACAGCACACAGATACGCAGTATTTT.

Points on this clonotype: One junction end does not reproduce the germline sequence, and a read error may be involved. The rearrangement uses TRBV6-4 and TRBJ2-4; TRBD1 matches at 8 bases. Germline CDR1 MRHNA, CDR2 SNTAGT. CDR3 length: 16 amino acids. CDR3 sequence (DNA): TGTGCCAGCAGTGACGCGGTGGCAGGGGGCCCTAGACAAGGCCTCTTC. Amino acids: CASSDAVAGGPRQGLF.

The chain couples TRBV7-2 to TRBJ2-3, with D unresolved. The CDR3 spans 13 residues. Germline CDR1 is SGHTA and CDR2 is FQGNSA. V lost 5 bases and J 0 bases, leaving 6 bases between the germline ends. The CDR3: CASSQSSTDTQYF. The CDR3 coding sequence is TGTGCCAGCAGCCAGTCTAGCACAGATACGCAGTATTTT. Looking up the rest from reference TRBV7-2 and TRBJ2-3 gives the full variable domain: GAGVSQSPSNKVTEKGKDVELRCDPISGHTALYWYRQSLGQGLEFLIYFQGNSAPDKSGLPSDRFSAERTGGSVSTLTIQRTQQEDSAVYLCASSQSSTDTQYFGPGTRLTVL.

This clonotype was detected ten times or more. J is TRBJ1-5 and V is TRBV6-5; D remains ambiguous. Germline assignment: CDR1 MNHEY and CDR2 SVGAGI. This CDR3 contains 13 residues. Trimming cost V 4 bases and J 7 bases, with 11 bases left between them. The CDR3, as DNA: TGTGCCAGCAGTTTGGCGATGGGGCAGCCCCAGCATTTT. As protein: CASSLAMGQPQHF.

CDR3 nucleotide sequence: TGCAGCGCCGGCGGGCCTAACGGTGAGCAGTTCTTC. Translating it yields CSAGGPNGEQFF. The chain has TRBV29-1 and TRBJ2-1; D possibly corresponds to TRBD2 (5 bases). V was pared by 7 bases and J by 9 bases, with 16 bases between. The germline V gene has CDR1 SQVTM and CDR2 ANQGSEA. The CDR3 sequence is 12 residues long.

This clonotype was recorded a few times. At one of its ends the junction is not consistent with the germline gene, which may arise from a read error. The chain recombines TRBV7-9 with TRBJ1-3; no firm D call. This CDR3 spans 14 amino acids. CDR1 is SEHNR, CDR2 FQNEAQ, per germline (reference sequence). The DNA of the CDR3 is TGTGCCGGCAGAGAGGGTAGCTCTGGAAACACCATATATTTT. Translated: CAGREGSSGNTIYF.

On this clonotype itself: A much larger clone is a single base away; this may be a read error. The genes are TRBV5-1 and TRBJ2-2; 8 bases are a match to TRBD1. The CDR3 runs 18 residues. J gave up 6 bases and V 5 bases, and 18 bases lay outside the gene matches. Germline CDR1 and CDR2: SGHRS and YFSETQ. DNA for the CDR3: TGCGCCAGCAGGGATAACGCCGGGACAGGAGACGTCGCCGGGGAGCTGTTTTTT. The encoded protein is CASRDNAGTGDVAGELFF.

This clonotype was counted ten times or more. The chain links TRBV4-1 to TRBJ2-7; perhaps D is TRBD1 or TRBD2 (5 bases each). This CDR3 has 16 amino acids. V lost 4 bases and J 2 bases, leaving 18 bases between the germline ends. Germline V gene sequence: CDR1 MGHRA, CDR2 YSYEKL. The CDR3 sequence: CASSPWPRRDPYEQYF. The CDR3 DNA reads TGCGCCAGCAGCCCGTGGCCCCGCAGGGACCCCTACGAGCAGTACTTC.

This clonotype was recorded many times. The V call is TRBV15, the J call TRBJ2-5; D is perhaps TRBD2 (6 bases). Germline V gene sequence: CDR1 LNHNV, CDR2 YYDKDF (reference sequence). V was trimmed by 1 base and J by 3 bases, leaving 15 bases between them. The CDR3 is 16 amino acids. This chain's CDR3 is CATSRGGGVGEETQYF. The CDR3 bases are TGTGCCACCAGCAGAGGCGGCGGGGTCGGAGAAGAGACCCAGTACTTC.